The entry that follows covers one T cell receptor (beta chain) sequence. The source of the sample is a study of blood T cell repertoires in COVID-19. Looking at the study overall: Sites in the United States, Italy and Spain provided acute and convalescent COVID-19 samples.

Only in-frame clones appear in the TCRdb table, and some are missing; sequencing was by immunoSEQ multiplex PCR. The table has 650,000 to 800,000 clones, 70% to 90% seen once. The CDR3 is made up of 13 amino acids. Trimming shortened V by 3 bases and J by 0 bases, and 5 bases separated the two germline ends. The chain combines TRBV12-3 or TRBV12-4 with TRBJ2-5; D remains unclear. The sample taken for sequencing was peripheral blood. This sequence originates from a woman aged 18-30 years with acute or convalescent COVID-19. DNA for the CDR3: TGTGCCAGCAGTTTTCAGGACCAAGAGACCCAGTACTTC. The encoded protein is CASSFQDQETQYF.